Each of the 4 T cell receptor beta chains below was sequenced from the same sample in a study of CD8 T cells in ankylosing spondylitis (dated by TCRdb to 2016 to 2017). Library preparation used 5' RACE. The listed sequencing device is Illumina HiSeq 2500. TCRdb ran its own pipeline on the public reads, namely fastp trimming at Q25 and MiXCR clone calling, and kept in-frame beta chains. Here each entry gathers all rows of one CDR3 protein and keeps the most common genes and DNA. Recorded for this sample are about 350,000 distinct CDR3 sequences; roughly 20% of them occurred a single time. Roughly 13% of the sample is taken by the ten largest. The sequencing input was blood, either unsorted or a sorted T cell fraction (not recorded which). Receptor source: a male donor with ankylosing spondylitis or in good health (not recorded which).

The chain has TRBV7-2 and TRBJ2-7; D gene ambiguous. Germline V gene lookup returns CDR1 SGHTA and CDR2 FQGNSA. This CDR3 has 14 residues. The V end lost 0 bases, the J end lost 4 bases, and 10 bases lay between the germline ends. The CDR3 DNA reads as TGTGCCAGCAGCTTAGCCCCCCAATCTTACGAGCAGTACTTC. Residues: CASSLAPQSYEQYF.

This clonotype was seen more than once but under ten times. The chain joins TRBV2 to TRBJ2-1; D is possibly TRBD1 or TRBD2 (5 bases each). The CDR3 has 16 amino acids. V was trimmed by 6 bases and J by 0 bases, leaving 15 bases between them. CDR1 is SNHLY and CDR2 is FYNNEI in the germline V gene. For the CDR3, the DNA is TGTGCCAGCAGGCCTCGGGACGGAGCCTCCTACAATGAGCAGTTCTTC. It yields the protein CASRPRDGASYNEQFF. The variable domain in full, with the rest retrieved from reference TRBV2 and TRBJ2-1, is EPEVTQTPSHQVTQMGQEVILRCVPISNHLYFYWYRQILGQKVEFLVSFYNNEISEKSEIFDDQFSVERPDGSNFTLKIRSTKLEDSAMYFCASRPRDGASYNEQFFGPGTRLTVL.

This clonotype was seen only a few times. This rearrangement joins TRBV4-2 to TRBJ2-2; D is unresolved. The V end lost 0 bases, the J end lost 7 bases, and 9 bases lay between the germline ends. Germline loops: CDR1 LGHNA, CDR2 YNFKEQ. CDR3 length: 14 amino acids. This CDR3 is CASSQDQMGGELFF. The CDR3 coding sequence is TGTGCCAGCAGCCAAGATCAGATGGGCGGGGAGCTGTTTTTT.

This clonotype has a handful of counts. V usage is TRBV4-1 and J usage is TRBJ1-5; possible D gene TRBD1, 5 bases. V was clipped by 4 bases and J by 1 base, with 17 bases between them. In germline, CDR1 is MGHRA, CDR2 YSYEKL. This CDR3 spans 17 amino acids. For the CDR3, the DNA is TGCGCCAGCAGCCCCGAACCGCTCCGGGACAGCAATCAGCCCCAGCATTTT. Amino acids: CASSPEPLRDSNQPQHF.